The 8 T cell receptor beta chains reported below all come from one sample, sequenced in a study of blood T cell repertoires in COVID-19 (dated by TCRdb to the early 2020s). Library preparation used the immunoSEQ multiplex PCR assay. The table comes from immuneACCESS by way of TCRdb, which keeps in-frame sequences with V and J called. Part of the clones is missing from these tables; in studies checked, under half for an unresolved V gene and the rest for unknown reasons. A total of around 250,000 clones appear in this sample, about 85% of them only once. The ten largest clones add up to 3.6% of the sample. The sequenced sample was peripheral blood. Every receptor here comes from a man aged 18 to 35 with active or convalescent COVID-19.

The sample holds a few counts of this clone. The CDR3 DNA reads TGTGCCAGCAGCGCACAGGGACACGAGCAGTACTTC. As protein: CASSAQGHEQYF. This chain links TRBV5-6 with TRBJ2-7, with D perhaps TRBD1 (6 bases). This CDR3 comprises 12 residues. From germline, CDR1 is SGHDT and CDR2 YYEEEE. V gave up 4 bases and J gave up 5 bases, with 10 bases separating them.

This clone was seen once. This chain links TRBV24-1 with TRBJ1-2; 7 bases are a match to TRBD1. The V gene end was trimmed by 3 bases and the J gene end by 4 bases; junction bases not matched to a gene: 10. CDR3 size: 16 residues. Germline CDR1 reads KGHDR; CDR2 reads SFDVKD. CDR3 nucleotides: TGTGCCACCAGTGATGTTTCCGGGACAGCCGTCTATGGCTACACCTTC. It specifies CATSDVSGTAVYGYTF.

The chain links TRBV14 to TRBJ2-7; 10 bases are a match to TRBD1. CDR1 and CDR2 (germline): SGHDN, FVKESK. The CDR3 extends over 15 amino acids. Losses at the gene ends were 4 bases for V and 6 bases for J; bases not matched to a gene: 9. The CDR3, as DNA: TGTGCCAGCAGCCCGGCCGACAGGGGGCGCATCGAGCAGTACTTC. Translated: CASSPADRGRIEQYF. The complete variable domain, with remaining parts taken from reference TRBV14 and TRBJ2-7, reads EAGVTQFPSHSVIEKGQTVTLRCDPISGHDNLYWYRRVMGKEIKFLLHFVKESKQDESGMPNNRFLAERTGGTYSTLKVQPAELEDSGVYFCASSPADRGRIEQYFGPGTRLTVT.

This clone was detected a few times. The chain joins TRBV3-1 (or the pseudogene TRBV3-2) to TRBJ1-1; D is undetermined. V gave up 0 bases and J gave up 4 bases, with 9 bases separating them. Germline values: CDR1 LGHDT, CDR2 YNNKEL (reference sequence). CDR3 length equals 14 residues. The CDR3 sequence: CASSQEAGSTEAFF. Written as DNA, the CDR3 is TGTGCCAGCAGCCAAGAGGCGGGGAGCACTGAAGCTTTCTTT.

The gene calls are TRBV18 and TRBJ1-2; D remains unclear. Trimming stripped 3 bases from V and 5 bases from J, with 22 bases between. Germline loops: CDR1 KGHSH, CDR2 LQKENI. The CDR3 sequence is 17 residues long. The CDR3 region has the DNA TGTGCCAGCTCACCCCGGAAAAATACACTAGACCGATATGGCTACACCTTC. Translated, it gives CASSPRKNTLDRYGYTF.

V and J are TRBV19 and TRBJ2-7, with D maybe TRBD2 (5 bases). V was trimmed by 3 bases and J by 3 bases, leaving 12 bases between them. The CDR3 has 14 amino acids. Germline V CDR1 and CDR2: LNHDA, SQIVND (reference sequence). CDR3 in DNA: TGTGCCAGTAGTATCTCTAGCAGGAGCTACGAGCAGTACTTC. This encodes CASSISSRSYEQYF.

Here the CDR3 reads CASSLVEGMNTEAFF. Here the CDR3 DNA reads TGTGCCAGCAGCTTAGTTGAGGGAATGAACACTGAAGCTTTCTTT. The J gene is TRBJ1-1, the V gene TRBV7-9; no reliable D call. CDR3 length: 15 amino acids. Per germline, CDR1 SEHNR and CDR2 FQNEAQ (reference sequence). Deletions cut 1 base from V and 0 bases from J, with 9 bases between.

The rearrangement joins TRBV18 to TRBJ1-5; D is unclear. Germline CDR1 reads KGHSH; CDR2 reads LQKENI. The CDR3 is 14 amino acids. Between the trimmed V and J ends, which lost 4 bases and 0 bases, there was a span of 7 bases. CDR3 loop: CASSQQHSNQPQHF. In nucleotides, the CDR3 is TGTGCCAGCTCACAACAACATAGCAATCAGCCCCAGCATTTT.